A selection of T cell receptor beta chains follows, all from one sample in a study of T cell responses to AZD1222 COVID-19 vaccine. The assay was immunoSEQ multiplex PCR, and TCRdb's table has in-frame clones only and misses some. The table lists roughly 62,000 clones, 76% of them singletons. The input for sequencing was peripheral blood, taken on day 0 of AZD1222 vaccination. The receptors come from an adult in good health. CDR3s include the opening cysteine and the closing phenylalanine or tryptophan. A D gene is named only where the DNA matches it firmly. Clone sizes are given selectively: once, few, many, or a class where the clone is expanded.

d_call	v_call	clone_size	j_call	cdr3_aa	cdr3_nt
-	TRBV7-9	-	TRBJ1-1	CASSLNAGDTEAFF	TGTGCCAGCAGCTTGAACGCGGGAGACACTGAAGCTTTCTTT
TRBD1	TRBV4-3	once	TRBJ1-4	CASSENTGATNEKLFF	TGCGCCAGCAGCGAAAACACAGGGGCAACTAATGAAAAACTGTTTTTT
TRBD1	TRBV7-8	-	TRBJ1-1	CASREVGQALNTEAFF	TGTGCCAGCAGGGAAGTGGGACAGGCCTTGAACACTGAAGCTTTCTTT
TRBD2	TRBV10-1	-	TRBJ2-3	CASSARGTRDTDTQYF	TGCGCCAGCAGTGCCCGTGGGACTAGGGACACAGATACGCAGTATTTT
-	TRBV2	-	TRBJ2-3	CASRTDTDTQYF	TGTGCCAGTCGGACAGACACAGATACGCAGTATTTT
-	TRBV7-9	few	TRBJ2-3	CASSRPVTGSGTDTQYF	TGTGCCAGCAGTCGTCCAGTAACAGGGTCGGGCACAGATACGCAGTATTTT
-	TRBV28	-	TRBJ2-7	CASSGLPSYEQYF	TGTGCCAGCTCGGGACTCCCCAGCTACGAGCAGTACTTC
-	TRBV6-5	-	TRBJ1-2	CASSYSRGVDYGYTF	TGTGCCAGCAGTTACTCTAGGGGAGTCGACTATGGCTACACCTTC
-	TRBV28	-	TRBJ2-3	CASRTGHRDTDTQYF	TGTGCCAGCAGAACGGGACACCGAGACACAGATACGCAGTATTTT
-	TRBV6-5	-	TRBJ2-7	CASSLTDSYEQYF	TGTGCCAGCAGTTTGACAGACTCCTACGAGCAGTACTTC
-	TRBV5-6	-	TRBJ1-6	CASSSELGAGGSLHF	TGTGCCAGCAGCTCGGAATTGGGAGCAGGTGGGTCCCTCCACTTT
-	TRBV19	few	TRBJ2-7	CASSTQALAEEEQYF	TGTGCCAGTAGTACCCAAGCGCTGGCGGAGGAAGAGCAGTACTTC
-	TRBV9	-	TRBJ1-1	CASSVVWDTEAFF	TGTGCCAGCAGCGTAGTGTGGGACACTGAAGCTTTCTTT
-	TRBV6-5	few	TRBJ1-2	CASRNPVGGYTF	TGTGCCAGCAGAAACCCGGTTGGAGGCTACACCTTC
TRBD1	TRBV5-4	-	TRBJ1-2	CASSFRDRANYGYTF	TGTGCCAGCAGCTTCCGGGACAGAGCTAACTATGGCTACACCTTC
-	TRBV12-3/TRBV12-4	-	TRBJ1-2	CASSQQAYGYTF	TGTGCCAGCAGCCAACAGGCCTATGGCTACACCTTC
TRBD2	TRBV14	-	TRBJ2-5	CASSPGLAGTETQYF	TGTGCCAGCAGCCCGGGACTAGCGGGGACAGAGACCCAGTACTTC
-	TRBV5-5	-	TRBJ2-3	CASTPDLRGYTDTQYF	TGTGCCAGCACCCCTGATCTCCGGGGATACACAGATACGCAGTATTTT
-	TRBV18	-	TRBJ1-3	CASSPGQTIGNTIYF	TGTGCCAGCTCACCAGGACAGACCATAGGAAACACCATATATTTT
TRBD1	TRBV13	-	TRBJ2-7	CASSNRPVGQGTYEQYF	TGTGCCAGCAGCAATCGCCCCGTTGGACAGGGGACCTACGAGCAGTACTTC
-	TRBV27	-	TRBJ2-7	CASSWHTGVEQYF	TGTGCCAGCAGTTGGCACACCGGGGTCGAGCAGTACTTC
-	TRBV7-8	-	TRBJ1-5	CASSLGGRVNQPQHF	TGTGCCAGCAGCTTAGGGGGCAGGGTCAATCAGCCCCAGCATTTT
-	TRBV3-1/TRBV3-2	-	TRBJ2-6	CASSPDLSGANVLTF	TGTGCCAGCAGCCCCGACTTGTCGGGGGCCAACGTCCTGACTTTC
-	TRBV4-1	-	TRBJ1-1	CASSPSEGTGSTEAFF	TGCGCCAGCAGCCCCTCCGAGGGAACAGGGAGTACTGAAGCTTTCTTT
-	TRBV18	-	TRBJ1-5	CASSPQNLGPGGGNQPQHF	TGTGCCAGCTCACCCCAAAACTTGGGCCCCGGAGGAGGGAATCAGCCCCAGCATTTT
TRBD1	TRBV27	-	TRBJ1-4	CASSRTGSEKLFF	TGTGCCAGCAGTAGGACAGGGAGCGAAAAACTGTTTTTT
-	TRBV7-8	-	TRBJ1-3	CASSSETLGNTIYF	TGTGCCAGCAGCTCGGAGACTCTTGGAAACACCATATATTTT
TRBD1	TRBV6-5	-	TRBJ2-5	CASMGRGIGETQYF	TGTGCCAGCATGGGCAGGGGGATTGGGGAGACCCAGTACTTC
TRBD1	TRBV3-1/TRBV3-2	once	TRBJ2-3	CASSQNRDRGTDTQYF	TGTGCCAGCAGCCAAAACCGGGACAGGGGCACAGATACGCAGTATTTT
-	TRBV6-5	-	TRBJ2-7	CASSYSAIASYEQYF	TGTGCCAGCAGTTACTCGGCCATAGCTTCTTACGAGCAGTACTTC
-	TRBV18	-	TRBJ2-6	CASSPDLSGANVLTF	TGTGCCAGCTCACCCGACCTCTCTGGGGCCAACGTCCTGACTTTC
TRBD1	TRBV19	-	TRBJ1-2	CASNEDRGRYGYTF	TGTGCCAGTAACGAGGACAGGGGAAGGTATGGCTACACCTTC
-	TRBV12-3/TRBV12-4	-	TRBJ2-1	CASSLVPGDEQFF	TGTGCCAGCAGTTTAGTCCCGGGGGATGAGCAGTTCTTC
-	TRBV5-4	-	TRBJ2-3	CASSRFSTDTQYF	TGTGCCAGCAGCCGGTTTAGCACAGATACGCAGTATTTT
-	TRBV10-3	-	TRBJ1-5	CATQDTNSNQPQHF	TGTGCCACCCAGGACACGAATAGCAATCAGCCCCAGCATTTT
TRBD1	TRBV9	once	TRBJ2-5	CASSGQGARETQYF	TGTGCCAGCAGCGGACAGGGGGCAAGGGAGACCCAGTACTTC
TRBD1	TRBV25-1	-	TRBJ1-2	CASSETGDGYTF	TGTGCCAGCAGTGAAACAGGGGATGGCTACACCTTC
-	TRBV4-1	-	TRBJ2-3	CASSQGGGTDTQYF	TGCGCCAGCAGCCAGGGCGGTGGCACAGATACGCAGTATTTT
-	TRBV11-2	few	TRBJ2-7	CASSLDLVGAAIEQYF	TGTGCCAGCAGCTTAGATCTTGTGGGCGCGGCGATCGAGCAGTACTTC
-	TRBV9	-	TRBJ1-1	CASSAPREGGSLEAFF	TGTGCCAGCAGCGCCCCTCGGGAAGGGGGGAGCCTTGAAGCTTTCTTT
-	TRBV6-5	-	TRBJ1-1	CASSYGTEAFF	TGTGCCAGCAGTTACGGCACTGAAGCTTTCTTT
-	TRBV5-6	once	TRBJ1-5	CASSSQDRDSNQPQHF	TGTGCCAGCAGCTCGCAGGACCGGGACAGCAATCAGCCCCAGCATTTT
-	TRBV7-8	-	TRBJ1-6	CASSLARVLNSPLHF	TGTGCCAGCAGCTTAGCGAGGGTGTTGAATTCACCCCTCCACTTT
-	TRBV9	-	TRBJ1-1	CASSVGAGNTEAFF	TGTGCCAGCAGCGTAGGAGCAGGGAACACTGAAGCTTTCTTT
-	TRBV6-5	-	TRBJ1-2	CASSYGTETGYTF	TGTGCCAGCAGTTACGGGACGGAGACAGGCTACACCTTC
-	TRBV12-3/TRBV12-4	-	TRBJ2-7	CASSLDFTYEQYF	TGTGCCAGCAGCCTAGACTTCACCTACGAGCAGTACTTC
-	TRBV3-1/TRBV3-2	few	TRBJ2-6	CASSPRGAGANVLTF	TGTGCCAGCAGCCCCAGGGGGGCTGGGGCCAACGTCCTGACTTTC
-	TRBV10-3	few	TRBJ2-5	CAISESKGRGETQYF	TGTGCCATCAGTGAGTCGAAGGGCAGGGGAGAGACCCAGTACTTC
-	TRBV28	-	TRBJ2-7	CASSSAVARGEQYF	TGTGCCAGCAGCTCGGCGGTGGCTAGGGGCGAGCAGTACTTC
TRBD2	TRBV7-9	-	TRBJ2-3	CASSLVLGGADTQYF	TGTGCCAGCAGCTTAGTACTGGGAGGGGCAGATACGCAGTATTTT
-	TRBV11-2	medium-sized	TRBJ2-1	CASSLVSVEQFF	TGTGCCAGCAGCTTAGTTAGCGTGGAGCAGTTCTTC
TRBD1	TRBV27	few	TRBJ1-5	CASSLRGPKNQPQHF	TGTGCCAGCAGTTTAAGGGGGCCCAAAAATCAGCCCCAGCATTTT